This TCR beta chain emerged from a study of cytomegalovirus exposure and HLA in healthy donors. Study details: Most donors, 80% to 90% of approximately 400 genotyped, fell in the Caucasian-associated ancestry cluster.

PCR amplification relied on 60 Vbeta primers (plus 13 Jbeta primers). Sequenced by immunoSEQ multiplex PCR; TCRdb stores in-frame clones only, minus some. The table lists 150,000 to 200,000 clones, nearly 80% of them singletons. The CDR3 is 15 amino acids. Germline V lookup: CDR1 MDHEN, CDR2 SYDVKM. The V end lost 5 bases, the J end lost 4 bases, and 14 bases lay between the germline ends. In its sample, this clone was seen a few times. The specimen was PBMCs. The sequence derives from a woman in her thirties or forties in good health and CMV-seronegative. The chain carries TRBV28 and TRBJ1-4; D gene ambiguous. CDR3 loop: CASSDTSEGNEKLFF. CDR3 coding DNA: TGTGCCAGCAGTGATACTTCCGAGGGTAATGAAAAACTGTTTTTT.